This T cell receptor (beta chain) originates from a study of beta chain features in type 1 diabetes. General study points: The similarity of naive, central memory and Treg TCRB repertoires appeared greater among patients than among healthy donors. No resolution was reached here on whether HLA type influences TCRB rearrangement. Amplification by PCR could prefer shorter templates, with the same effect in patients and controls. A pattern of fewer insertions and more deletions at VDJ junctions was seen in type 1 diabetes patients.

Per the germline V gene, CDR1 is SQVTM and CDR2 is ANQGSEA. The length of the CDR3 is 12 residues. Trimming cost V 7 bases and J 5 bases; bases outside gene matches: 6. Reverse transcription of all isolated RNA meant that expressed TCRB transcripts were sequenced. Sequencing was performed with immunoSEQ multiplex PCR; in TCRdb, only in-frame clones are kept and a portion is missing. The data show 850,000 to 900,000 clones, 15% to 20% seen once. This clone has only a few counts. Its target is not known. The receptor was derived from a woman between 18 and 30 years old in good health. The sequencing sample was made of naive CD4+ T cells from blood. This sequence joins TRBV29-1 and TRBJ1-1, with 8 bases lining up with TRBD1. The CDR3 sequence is CSGTRGRTEAFF. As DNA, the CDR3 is TGCAGCGGGACCAGGGGGCGGACTGAAGCTTTCTTT.